This T cell receptor beta chain was sequenced in a study of T cell clonotyping in hematopoietic cell transplantation. Study-wide background: Cytoreduction preceded collection of pretransplant recipient samples. General observations from the study: Graft donor and pretransplant recipient Inverse Simpson Index values predicted broader posttransplant TCR diversity. Cells were unsorted, so CD4 and CD8 contributions were not separated.

Of note for this clone: Its antigen is as yet unknown.

Data came from immunoSEQ multiplex PCR; TCRdb stores just in-frame clones and leaves some out. Of 25,000 to 35,000 clones listed, 60% to 80% are singletons. Time point denoted: recipient sample about 28 days before transplant, after cytoreduction. CDR1 and CDR2 (germline): SGDLS, YYNGEE. Trimming took off 2 bases at V and 9 bases at J, with 11 bases between the two ends. The CDR3 length is 12 residues. The chain combines TRBV9 with TRBJ2-5; no firm D call. The sequencing here drew on peripheral blood mononuclear cells, taken before stem cell transplant. This clonotype was obtained from a man aged 50 to 59 with myelodysplastic syndrome. Some clones in this sample may be carry-over from other donors' samples. The CDR3, as DNA: TGTGCCAGCAGCGTCGATCGAGAAGCCCAGTACTTC. It translates to CASSVDREAQYF.